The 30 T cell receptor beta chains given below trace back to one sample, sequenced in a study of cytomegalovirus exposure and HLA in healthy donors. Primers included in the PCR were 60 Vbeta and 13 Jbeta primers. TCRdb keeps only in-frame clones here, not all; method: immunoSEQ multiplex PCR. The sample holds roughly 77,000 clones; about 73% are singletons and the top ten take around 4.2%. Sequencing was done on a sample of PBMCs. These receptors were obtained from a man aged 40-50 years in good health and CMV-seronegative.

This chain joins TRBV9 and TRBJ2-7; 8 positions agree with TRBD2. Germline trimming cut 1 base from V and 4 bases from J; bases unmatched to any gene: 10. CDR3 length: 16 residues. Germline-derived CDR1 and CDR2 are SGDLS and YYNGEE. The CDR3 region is CASSVNGRAAPYEQYF. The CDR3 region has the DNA TGTGCCAGCAGCGTAAACGGGAGGGCCGCCCCGTACGAGCAGTACTTC.

In DNA, the CDR3 is TGTGCCAGCAGCGGGGCAGGGAACAATGAGCAGTTCTTC. This sequence encodes CASSGAGNNEQFF. The chain employs TRBV9 and TRBJ2-1, with a possible D match to TRBD1 (5 bases). Trimming took off 3 bases at V and 5 bases at J, with 9 bases between the two ends. Germline CDR1 is SGDLS and CDR2 is YYNGEE. The CDR3 is made up of 13 amino acids.

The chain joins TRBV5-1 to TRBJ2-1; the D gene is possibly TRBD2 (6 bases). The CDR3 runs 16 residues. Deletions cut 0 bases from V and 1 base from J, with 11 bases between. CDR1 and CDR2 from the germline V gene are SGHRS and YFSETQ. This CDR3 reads CASSLVGGNSYNEQFF. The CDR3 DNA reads TGCGCCAGCAGCTTGGTAGGCGGGAATTCCTACAATGAGCAGTTCTTC.

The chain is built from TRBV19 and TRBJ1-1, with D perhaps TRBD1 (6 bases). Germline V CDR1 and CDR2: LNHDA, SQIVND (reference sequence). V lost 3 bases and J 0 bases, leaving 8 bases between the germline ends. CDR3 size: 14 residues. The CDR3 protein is CASSMWGLNTEAFF. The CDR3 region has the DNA TGTGCCAGTAGTATGTGGGGGCTGAACACTGAAGCTTTCTTT. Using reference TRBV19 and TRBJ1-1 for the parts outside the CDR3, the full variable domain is DGGITQSPKYLFRKEGQNVTLSCEQNLNHDAMYWYRQDPGQGLRLIYYSQIVNDFQKGDIAEGYSVSREKKESFPLTVTSAQKNPTAFYLCASSMWGLNTEAFFGQGTRLTVV.

CDR3 DNA: TGTGCCAGCAGCTCGTTAGCGGGGAGAAACCACAATGAGCAGTTCTTC. Its translation is CASSSLAGRNHNEQFF. This chain links TRBV7-9 with TRBJ2-1; 8 bases match TRBD2. Per the germline V gene, CDR1 is SEHNR and CDR2 is FQNEAQ (reference sequence). Trimming at V came to 4 bases and at J to 5 bases, leaving 10 bases not matched to a gene. This CDR3 region has 16 residues.

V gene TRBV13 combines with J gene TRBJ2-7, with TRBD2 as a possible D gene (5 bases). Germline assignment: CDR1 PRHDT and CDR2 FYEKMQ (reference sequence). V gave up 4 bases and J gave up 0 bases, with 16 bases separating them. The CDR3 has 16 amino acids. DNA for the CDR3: TGTGCCAGCAGCTCAGCGGCCGAGGGCCGCTCCTACGAGCAGTACTTC. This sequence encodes CASSSAAEGRSYEQYF.

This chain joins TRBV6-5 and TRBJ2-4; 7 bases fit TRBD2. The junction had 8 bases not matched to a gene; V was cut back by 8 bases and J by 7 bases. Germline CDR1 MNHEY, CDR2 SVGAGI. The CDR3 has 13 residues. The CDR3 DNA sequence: TGTGCCAGCCGACAAGCGGGACGGAACATTCAGTACTTC. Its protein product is CASRQAGRNIQYF.

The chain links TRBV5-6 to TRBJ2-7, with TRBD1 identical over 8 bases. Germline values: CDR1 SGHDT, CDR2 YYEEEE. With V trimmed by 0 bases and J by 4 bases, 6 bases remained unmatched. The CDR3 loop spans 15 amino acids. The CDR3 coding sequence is TGTGCCAGCAGCTTGGTCGGGACAGGTGTGTACGAGCAGTACTTC. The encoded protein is CASSLVGTGVYEQYF. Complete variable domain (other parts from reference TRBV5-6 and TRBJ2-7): DAGVTQSPTHLIKTRGQQVTLRCSPKSGHDTVSWYQQALGQGPQFIFQYYEEEERQRGNFPDRFSGHQFPNYSSELNVNALLLGDSALYLCASSLVGTGVYEQYFGPGTRLTVT.

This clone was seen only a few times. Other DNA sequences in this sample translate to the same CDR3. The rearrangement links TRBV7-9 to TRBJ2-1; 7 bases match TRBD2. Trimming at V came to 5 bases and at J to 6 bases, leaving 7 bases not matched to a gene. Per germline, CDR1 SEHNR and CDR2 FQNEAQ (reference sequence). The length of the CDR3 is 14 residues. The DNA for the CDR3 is TGTGCCAGCAGCGCTCGACTAGCCTCCAATGAGCAGTTCTTC. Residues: CASSARLASNEQFF.

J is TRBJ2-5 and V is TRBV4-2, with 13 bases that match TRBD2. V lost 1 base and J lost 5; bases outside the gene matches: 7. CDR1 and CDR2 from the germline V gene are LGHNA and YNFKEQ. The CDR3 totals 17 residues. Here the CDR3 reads CASSQGGTSGNAETQYF. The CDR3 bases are TGTGCCAGCAGCCAAGGAGGGACTAGCGGGAACGCCGAGACCCAGTACTTC.

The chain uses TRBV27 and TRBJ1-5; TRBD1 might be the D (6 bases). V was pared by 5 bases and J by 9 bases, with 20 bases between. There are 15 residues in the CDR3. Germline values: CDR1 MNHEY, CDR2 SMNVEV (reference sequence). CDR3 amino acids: CASSPTPTGEVPQHF. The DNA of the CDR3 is TGTGCCAGCAGTCCGACCCCGACAGGTGAGGTGCCCCAGCATTTT.

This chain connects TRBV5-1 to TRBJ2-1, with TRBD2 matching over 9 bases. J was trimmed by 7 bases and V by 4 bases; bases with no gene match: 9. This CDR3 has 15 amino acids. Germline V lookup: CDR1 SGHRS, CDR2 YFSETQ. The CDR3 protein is CASSPGLAGRNEQFF. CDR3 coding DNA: TGCGCCAGCAGCCCGGGGCTAGCGGGAAGGAATGAGCAGTTCTTC. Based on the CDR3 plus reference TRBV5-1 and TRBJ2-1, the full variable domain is KAGVTQTPRYLIKTRGQQVTLSCSPISGHRSVSWYQQTPGQGLQFLFEYFSETQRNKGNFPGRFSGRQFSNSRSEMNVSTLELGDSALYLCASSPGLAGRNEQFFGPGTRLTVL.

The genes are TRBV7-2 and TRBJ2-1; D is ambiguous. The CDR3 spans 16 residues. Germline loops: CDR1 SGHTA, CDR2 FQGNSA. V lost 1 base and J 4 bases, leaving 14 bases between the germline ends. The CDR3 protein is CASSLVRTQTYNEQFF. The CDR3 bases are TGTGCCAGCAGCTTAGTGAGAACTCAGACATACAATGAGCAGTTCTTC. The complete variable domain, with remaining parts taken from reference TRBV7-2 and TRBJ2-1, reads GAGVSQSPSNKVTEKGKDVELRCDPISGHTALYWYRQSLGQGLEFLIYFQGNSAPDKSGLPSDRFSAERTGGSVSTLTIQRTQQEDSAVYLCASSLVRTQTYNEQFFGPGTRLTVL.

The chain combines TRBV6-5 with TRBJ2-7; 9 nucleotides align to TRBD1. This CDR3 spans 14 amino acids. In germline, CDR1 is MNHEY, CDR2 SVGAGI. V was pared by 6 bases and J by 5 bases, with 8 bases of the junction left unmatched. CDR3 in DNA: TGTGCCAGCAGCCGGGGACAGGGATATCACGAGCAGTACTTC. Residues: CASSRGQGYHEQYF.

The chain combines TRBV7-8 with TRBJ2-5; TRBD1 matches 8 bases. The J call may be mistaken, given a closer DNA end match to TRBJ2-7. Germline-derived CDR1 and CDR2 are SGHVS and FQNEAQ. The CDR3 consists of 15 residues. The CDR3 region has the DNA TGTGCCAGCAGCCTAGGACAGGGTCGTACATACGAGCAGTACTTC. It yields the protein CASSLGQGRTYEQYF.

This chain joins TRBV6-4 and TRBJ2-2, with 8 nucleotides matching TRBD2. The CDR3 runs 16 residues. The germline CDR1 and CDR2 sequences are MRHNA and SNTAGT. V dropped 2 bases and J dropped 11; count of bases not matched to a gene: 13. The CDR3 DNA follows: TGTGCCAGCAGTGACCCGAGTAGCGGGATTTTCGGAGAGCTGTTTTTT. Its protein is CASSDPSSGIFGELFF.

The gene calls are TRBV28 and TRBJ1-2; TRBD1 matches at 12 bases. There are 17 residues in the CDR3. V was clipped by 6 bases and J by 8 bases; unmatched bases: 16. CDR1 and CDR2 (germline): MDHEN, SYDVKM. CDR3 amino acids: CASSLSGQGATRRGYTF. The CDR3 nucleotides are TGTGCCAGCAGCTTGTCGGGACAGGGGGCGACAAGACGCGGCTACACCTTC.

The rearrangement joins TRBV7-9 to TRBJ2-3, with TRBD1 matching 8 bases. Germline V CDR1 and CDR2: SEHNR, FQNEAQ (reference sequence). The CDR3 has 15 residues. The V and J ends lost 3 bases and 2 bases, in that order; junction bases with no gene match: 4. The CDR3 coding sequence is TGTGCCAGCAGCTTTACAGGGGGTAACACAGATACGCAGTATTTT. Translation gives CASSFTGGNTDTQYF.

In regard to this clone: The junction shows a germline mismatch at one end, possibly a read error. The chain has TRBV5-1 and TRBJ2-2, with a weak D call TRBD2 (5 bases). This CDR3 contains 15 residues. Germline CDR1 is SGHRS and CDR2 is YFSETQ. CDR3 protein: CASSLGQVNTGELSF. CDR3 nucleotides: TGCGCCAGCAGCTTGGGACAAGTTAACACCGGGGAGCTGTCTTTT. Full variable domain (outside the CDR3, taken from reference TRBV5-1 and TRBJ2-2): KAGVTQTPRYLIKTRGQQVTLSCSPISGHRSVSWYQQTPGQGLQFLFEYFSETQRNKGNFPGRFSGRQFSNSRSEMNVSTLELGDSALYLCASSLGQVNTGELSFGEGSRLTVL.

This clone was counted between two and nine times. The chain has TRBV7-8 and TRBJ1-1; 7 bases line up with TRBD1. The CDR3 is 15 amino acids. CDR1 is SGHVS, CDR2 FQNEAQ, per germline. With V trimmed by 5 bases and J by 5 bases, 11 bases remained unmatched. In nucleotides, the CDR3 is TGTGCCAGCAGCCAAACGAGCAGGGGGAATACTGAAGCTTTCTTT. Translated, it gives CASSQTSRGNTEAFF. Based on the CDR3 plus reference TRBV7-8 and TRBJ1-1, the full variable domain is GAGVSQSPRYKVAKRGQDVALRCDPISGHVSLFWYQQALGQGPEFLTYFQNEAQLDKSGLPSDRFFAERPEGSVSTLKIQRTQQEDSAVYLCASSQTSRGNTEAFFGQGTRLTVV.

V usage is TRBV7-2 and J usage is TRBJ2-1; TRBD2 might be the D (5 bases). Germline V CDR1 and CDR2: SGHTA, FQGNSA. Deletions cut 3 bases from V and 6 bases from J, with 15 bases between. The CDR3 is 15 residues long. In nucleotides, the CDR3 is TGTGCCAGCAGCTTCACGTCGGGGTTGGGCAATGAGCAGTTCTTC. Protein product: CASSFTSGLGNEQFF.

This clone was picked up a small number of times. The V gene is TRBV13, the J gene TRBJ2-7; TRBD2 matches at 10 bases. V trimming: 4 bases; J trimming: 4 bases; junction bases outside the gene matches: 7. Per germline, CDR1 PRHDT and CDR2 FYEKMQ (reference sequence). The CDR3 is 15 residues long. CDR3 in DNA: TGTGCCAGCAGCTACAGCGGGAGGGCCGGGTACGAGCAGTACTTC. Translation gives CASSYSGRAGYEQYF.

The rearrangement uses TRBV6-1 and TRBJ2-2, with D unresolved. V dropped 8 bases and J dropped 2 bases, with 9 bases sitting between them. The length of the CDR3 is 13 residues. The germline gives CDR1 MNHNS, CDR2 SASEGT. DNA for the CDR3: TGTGCCAGCGGAGCGAGTAACACCGGGGAGCTGTTTTTT. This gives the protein CASGASNTGELFF.

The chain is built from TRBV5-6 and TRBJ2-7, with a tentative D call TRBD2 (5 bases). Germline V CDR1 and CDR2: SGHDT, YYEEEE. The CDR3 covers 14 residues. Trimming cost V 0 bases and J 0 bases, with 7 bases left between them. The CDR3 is CASSLVRDSYEQYF. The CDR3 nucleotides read TGTGCCAGCAGCTTGGTTCGGGACTCCTACGAGCAGTACTTC.

CDR3 loop: CASTSSGEYNEQFF. CDR3 coding DNA: TGTGCCAGTACCTCCTCCGGGGAATACAATGAGCAGTTCTTC. This chain joins TRBV19 and TRBJ2-1; the D gene is possibly TRBD2 (5 bases). Germline V gene sequence: CDR1 LNHDA, CDR2 SQIVND (reference sequence). Trimming stripped 7 bases from V and 4 bases from J, with 14 bases between. This CDR3 has 14 residues.

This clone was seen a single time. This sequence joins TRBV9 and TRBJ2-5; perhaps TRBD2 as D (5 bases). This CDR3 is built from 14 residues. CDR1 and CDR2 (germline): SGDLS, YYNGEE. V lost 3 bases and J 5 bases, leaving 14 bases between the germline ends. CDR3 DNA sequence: TGTGCCAGCAGCGGCCCTCCAGGACTGGAGACCCAGTACTTC. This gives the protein CASSGPPGLETQYF.

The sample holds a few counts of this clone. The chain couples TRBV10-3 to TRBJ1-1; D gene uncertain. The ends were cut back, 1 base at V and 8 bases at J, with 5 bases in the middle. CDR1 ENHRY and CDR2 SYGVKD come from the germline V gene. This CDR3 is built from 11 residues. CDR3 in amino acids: CAISEYLEAFF. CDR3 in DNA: TGTGCCATCAGTGAGTATCTAGAAGCTTTCTTT.

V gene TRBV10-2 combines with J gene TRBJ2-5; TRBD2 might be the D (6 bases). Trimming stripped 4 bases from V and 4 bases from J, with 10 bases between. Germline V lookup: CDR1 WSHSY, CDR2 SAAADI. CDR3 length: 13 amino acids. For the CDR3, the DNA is TGCGCCAGCAGTGCGGGACTGCGAGAGACCCAGTACTTC. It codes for CASSAGLRETQYF.

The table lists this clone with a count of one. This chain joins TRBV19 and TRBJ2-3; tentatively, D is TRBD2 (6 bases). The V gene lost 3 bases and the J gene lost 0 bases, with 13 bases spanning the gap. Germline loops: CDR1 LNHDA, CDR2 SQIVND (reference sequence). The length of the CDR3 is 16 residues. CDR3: CASSMPPGLSTDTQYF. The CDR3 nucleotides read TGTGCCAGTAGTATGCCCCCGGGACTGAGCACAGATACGCAGTATTTT.

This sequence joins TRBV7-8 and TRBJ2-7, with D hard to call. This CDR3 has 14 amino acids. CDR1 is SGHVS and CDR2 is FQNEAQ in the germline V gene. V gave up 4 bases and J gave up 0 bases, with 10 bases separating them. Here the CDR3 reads CASSSHSSSYEQYF. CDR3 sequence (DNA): TGTGCCAGCAGCTCCCACAGTAGCTCCTACGAGCAGTACTTC.